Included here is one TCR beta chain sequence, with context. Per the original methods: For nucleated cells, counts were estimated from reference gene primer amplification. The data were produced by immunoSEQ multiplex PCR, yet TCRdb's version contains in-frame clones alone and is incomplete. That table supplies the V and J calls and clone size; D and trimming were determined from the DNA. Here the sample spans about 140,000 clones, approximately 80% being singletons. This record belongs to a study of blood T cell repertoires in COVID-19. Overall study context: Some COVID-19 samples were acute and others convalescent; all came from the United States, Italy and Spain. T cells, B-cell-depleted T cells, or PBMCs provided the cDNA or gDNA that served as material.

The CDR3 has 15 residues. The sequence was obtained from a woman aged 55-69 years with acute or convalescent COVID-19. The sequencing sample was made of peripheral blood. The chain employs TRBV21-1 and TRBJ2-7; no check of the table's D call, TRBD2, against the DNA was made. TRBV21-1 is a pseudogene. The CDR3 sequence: CASSRSGRAPYEQYF. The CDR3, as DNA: TGTGCCAGCAGTCGTAGCGGGAGGGCCCCCTACGAGCAGTACTTC.